Listed below are T cell receptor beta chains from one sample, sequenced in a study of shared clonotypes between healthy human individuals. Assay: immunoSEQ multiplex PCR; the TCRdb copy retains only in-frame clones and omits some. The repertoire holds about 2,500,000 clones, with roughly 92% as singletons. Input material: naive CD4+ T cells sorted from blood. The receptors derive from a man between 18 and 29 years old in good health. Each CDR3 is given with its conserved first and last residue. Each record gives: CDR3 length, V gene, D gene, J gene, clone size, CDR3 protein, CDR3 DNA. D genes are given only for firm matches. Some rows mark clone size as missing; the rest say once, few, many or name a class of expanded clone.

cdr3_length: 13
v_call: TRBV28
d_call: .
j_call: TRBJ2-1
clone_size: .
cdr3_aa: CASCQASYNEQFF
cdr3_nt: TGTGCCAGCTGTCAAGCGTCCTACAATGAGCAGTTCTTC

cdr3_length: 11
v_call: TRBV7-2
d_call: .
j_call: TRBJ2-7
clone_size: .
cdr3_aa: CASSLVLEQYF
cdr3_nt: TGTGCCAGCAGCTTAGTTTTAGAGCAGTACTTC

cdr3_length: 16
v_call: TRBV11-3
d_call: TRBD2
j_call: TRBJ2-7
clone_size: .
cdr3_aa: CASNRGRDSRSYEQYF
cdr3_nt: TGTGCCAGCAACCGTGGGAGGGACTCCCGCTCCTACGAGCAGTACTTC

cdr3_length: 14
v_call: TRBV6-5
d_call: TRBD1
j_call: TRBJ2-2
clone_size: .
cdr3_aa: CASSTGTVLGELFF
cdr3_nt: TGTGCCAGCAGTACGGGGACAGTACTCGGGGAGCTGTTTTTT

cdr3_length: 16
v_call: TRBV6-4
d_call: TRBD2
j_call: TRBJ2-3
clone_size: .
cdr3_aa: CASSPVASGSTDTQYF
cdr3_nt: TGTGCCAGCAGTCCCGTGGCTAGCGGGAGCACAGATACGCAGTATTTT

cdr3_length: 14
v_call: TRBV18
d_call: TRBD1
j_call: TRBJ2-7
clone_size: .
cdr3_aa: CASSPRTGVDEQYF
cdr3_nt: TGTGCCAGCTCACCACGGACAGGGGTAGACGAGCAGTACTTC

cdr3_length: 16
v_call: TRBV18
d_call: TRBD1
j_call: TRBJ2-7
clone_size: .
cdr3_aa: CASSEAGQASSYEQYF
cdr3_nt: TGTGCCAGCTCAGAAGCCGGACAGGCCAGCTCCTACGAGCAGTACTTC

cdr3_length: 11
v_call: TRBV7-9
d_call: .
j_call: TRBJ2-1
clone_size: once
cdr3_aa: CASSRAAEQFF
cdr3_nt: TGTGCCAGCAGCCGTGCGGCAGAGCAGTTCTTC

cdr3_length: 15
v_call: TRBV5-1
d_call: .
j_call: TRBJ2-7
clone_size: .
cdr3_aa: CASSLAGQGTHEQYF
cdr3_nt: TGCGCCAGCAGCTTGGCAGGGCAGGGAACCCACGAGCAGTACTTC

cdr3_length: 13
v_call: TRBV6-1
d_call: .
j_call: TRBJ1-2
clone_size: .
cdr3_aa: CASSESRSYGYTF
cdr3_nt: TGTGCCAGCAGTGAAAGCCGGAGCTATGGCTACACCTTC

cdr3_length: 15
v_call: TRBV10-3
d_call: TRBD2
j_call: TRBJ2-6
clone_size: .
cdr3_aa: CATLAGSSGANVLTF
cdr3_nt: TGTGCCACCCTAGCGGGGAGCTCTGGGGCCAACGTCCTGACTTTC

cdr3_length: 14
v_call: TRBV18
d_call: .
j_call: TRBJ2-7
clone_size: .
cdr3_aa: CASSPPGGRYEQYF
cdr3_nt: TGTGCCAGCTCACCACCGGGGGGACGGTACGAGCAGTACTTC

cdr3_length: 12
v_call: TRBV2
d_call: TRBD2
j_call: TRBJ2-7
clone_size: once
cdr3_aa: CASSGEGYEQYF
cdr3_nt: TGTGCCAGCAGTGGGGAGGGGTACGAGCAGTACTTC

cdr3_length: 14
v_call: TRBV7-2
d_call: .
j_call: TRBJ2-5
clone_size: once
cdr3_aa: CASSLRRNGETQYF
cdr3_nt: TGTGCCAGCAGCTTACGGCGGAACGGAGAGACCCAGTACTTC

cdr3_length: 15
v_call: TRBV19
d_call: .
j_call: TRBJ1-3
clone_size: .
cdr3_aa: CASSIDAGSGNTIYF
cdr3_nt: TGTGCCAGTAGTATTGATGCAGGCTCTGGAAACACCATATATTTT

cdr3_length: 15
v_call: TRBV19
d_call: .
j_call: TRBJ1-5
clone_size: .
cdr3_aa: CASRVGGQGYQPQHF
cdr3_nt: TGTGCCAGTAGGGTAGGTGGGCAGGGATATCAGCCCCAGCATTTT

cdr3_length: 17
v_call: TRBV18
d_call: TRBD2
j_call: TRBJ2-7
clone_size: .
cdr3_aa: CASSPRLAGASAYEQYF
cdr3_nt: TGTGCCAGCTCACCACGGCTAGCGGGAGCATCTGCCTACGAGCAGTACTTC

cdr3_length: 11
v_call: TRBV30
d_call: .
j_call: TRBJ2-7
clone_size: .
cdr3_aa: CAWSENYEQYF
cdr3_nt: TGTGCCTGGAGTGAAAACTACGAGCAGTACTTC

cdr3_length: 15
v_call: TRBV5-1
d_call: .
j_call: TRBJ2-2
clone_size: .
cdr3_aa: CASSPWTSNTGELFF
cdr3_nt: TGCGCCAGCAGCCCCTGGACCTCGAACACCGGGGAGCTGTTTTTT

cdr3_length: 18
v_call: TRBV4-3
d_call: TRBD2
j_call: TRBJ2-1
clone_size: .
cdr3_aa: CASSPGGSGRVSYNEQFF
cdr3_nt: TGCGCCAGCAGCCCCGGCGGAAGCGGGAGGGTTTCCTACAATGAGCAGTTCTTC

cdr3_length: 17
v_call: TRBV4-3
d_call: .
j_call: TRBJ1-2
clone_size: .
cdr3_aa: CASSQGTAGLTNYGYTF
cdr3_nt: TGCGCCAGCAGCCAGGGGACGGCCGGACTGACAAACTATGGCTACACCTTC

cdr3_length: 14
v_call: TRBV19
d_call: .
j_call: TRBJ1-3
clone_size: .
cdr3_aa: CASSLQRSGNTIYF
cdr3_nt: TGTGCCAGTAGTTTACAGAGATCTGGAAACACCATATATTTT

cdr3_length: 12
v_call: TRBV6-5
d_call: .
j_call: TRBJ1-1
clone_size: few
cdr3_aa: CASSRENTEAFF
cdr3_nt: TGTGCCAGCAGTCGAGAAAACACTGAAGCTTTCTTT

cdr3_length: 14
v_call: TRBV5-1
d_call: TRBD1
j_call: TRBJ2-3
clone_size: .
cdr3_aa: CASSDHRGTDTQYF
cdr3_nt: TGCGCCAGCAGCGACCACAGGGGTACAGATACGCAGTATTTT

cdr3_length: 16
v_call: TRBV9
d_call: .
j_call: TRBJ2-2
clone_size: few
cdr3_aa: CASSVKAATNTGELFF
cdr3_nt: TGTGCCAGCAGCGTAAAGGCGGCTACGAACACCGGGGAGCTGTTTTTT

cdr3_length: 11
v_call: TRBV6-6
d_call: TRBD1
j_call: TRBJ1-2
clone_size: .
cdr3_aa: CASSGQGGGTF
cdr3_nt: TGTGCCAGCAGTGGACAGGGGGGAGGCACCTTC

cdr3_length: 16
v_call: TRBV4-1
d_call: .
j_call: TRBJ2-1
clone_size: .
cdr3_aa: CASSQGRTPAYNEQFF
cdr3_nt: TGCGCCAGCAGCCAAGGGCGGACTCCCGCCTACAATGAGCAGTTCTTC

cdr3_length: 14
v_call: TRBV7-3
d_call: .
j_call: TRBJ2-1
clone_size: .
cdr3_aa: CASSLGAQYNEQFF
cdr3_nt: TGTGCCAGCAGCCTGGGGGCTCAATACAATGAGCAGTTCTTC

cdr3_length: 15
v_call: TRBV28
d_call: .
j_call: TRBJ1-5
clone_size: .
cdr3_aa: CASSLEILGGKPQHF
cdr3_nt: TGTGCCAGCAGTTTAGAGATTTTGGGGGGCAAGCCCCAGCATTTT

cdr3_length: 17
v_call: TRBV7-9
d_call: TRBD2
j_call: TRBJ2-1
clone_size: once
cdr3_aa: CASSLGGTSGTYNEQFF
cdr3_nt: TGTGCCAGCAGCTTAGGGGGGACTAGCGGGACATACAATGAGCAGTTCTTC

cdr3_length: 13
v_call: TRBV5-6
d_call: .
j_call: TRBJ2-7
clone_size: .
cdr3_aa: CASSRGGPYEQYF
cdr3_nt: TGTGCCAGCAGCAGAGGGGGGCCCTACGAGCAGTACTTC

cdr3_length: 17
v_call: TRBV7-9
d_call: .
j_call: TRBJ1-6
clone_size: .
cdr3_aa: CASSLGTASSYNSPLHF
cdr3_nt: TGTGCCAGCAGCTTAGGGACAGCGAGCTCCTATAATTCACCCCTCCACTTT

cdr3_length: 15
v_call: TRBV30
d_call: .
j_call: TRBJ1-5
clone_size: .
cdr3_aa: CAWSLEGSSNQPQHF
cdr3_nt: TGTGCCTGGAGTTTAGAGGGGTCTAGCAATCAGCCCCAGCATTTT

cdr3_length: 16
v_call: TRBV5-1
d_call: TRBD1
j_call: TRBJ1-1
clone_size: .
cdr3_aa: CASSDVRVQGRTEAFF
cdr3_nt: TGCGCCAGCAGCGACGTCCGTGTACAGGGGAGGACTGAAGCTTTCTTT

cdr3_length: 14
v_call: TRBV7-2
d_call: .
j_call: TRBJ2-2
clone_size: .
cdr3_aa: CASSLGQSTGELFF
cdr3_nt: TGTGCCAGCAGCTTAGGACAGAGCACCGGGGAGCTGTTTTTT

cdr3_length: 12
v_call: TRBV13
d_call: .
j_call: TRBJ1-1
clone_size: .
cdr3_aa: CASSLLGTEAFF
cdr3_nt: TGTGCCAGCAGCTTATTGGGTACTGAAGCTTTCTTT

cdr3_length: 17
v_call: TRBV4-3
d_call: .
j_call: TRBJ1-2
clone_size: .
cdr3_aa: CASSQVFGDTAIYGYTF
cdr3_nt: TGCGCCAGCAGCCAAGTTTTCGGCGACACAGCGATCTATGGCTACACCTTC

cdr3_length: 14
v_call: TRBV5-1
d_call: TRBD1
j_call: TRBJ1-2
clone_size: once
cdr3_aa: CASSDRTGNYGYTF
cdr3_nt: TGCGCCAGCAGCGACCGGACAGGGAACTATGGCTACACCTTC

cdr3_length: 14
v_call: TRBV6-6
d_call: .
j_call: TRBJ1-6
clone_size: .
cdr3_aa: CASSPGSRDSPLHF
cdr3_nt: TGTGCCAGCAGTCCCGGGTCAAGGGATTCACCCCTCCACTTT

cdr3_length: 13
v_call: TRBV5-1
d_call: .
j_call: TRBJ2-5
clone_size: .
cdr3_aa: CASSLGLQETQYF
cdr3_nt: TGCGCCAGCAGCTTGGGACTGCAAGAGACCCAGTACTTC

cdr3_length: 13
v_call: TRBV30
d_call: .
j_call: TRBJ2-4
clone_size: .
cdr3_aa: CAWRGEAKNIQYF
cdr3_nt: TGTGCCTGGAGGGGGGAAGCCAAAAACATTCAGTACTTC

cdr3_length: 16
v_call: TRBV18
d_call: .
j_call: TRBJ2-3
clone_size: .
cdr3_aa: CASSPISTFGTDTQYF
cdr3_nt: TGTGCCAGCTCACCAATATCGACATTCGGCACAGATACGCAGTATTTT

cdr3_length: 14
v_call: TRBV5-1
d_call: TRBD2
j_call: TRBJ2-1
clone_size: .
cdr3_aa: CASSLEGSGRLEFF
cdr3_nt: TGCGCCAGCAGCTTGGAAGGTAGCGGGAGGCTCGAGTTCTTC

cdr3_length: 16
v_call: TRBV10-2
d_call: TRBD2
j_call: TRBJ2-2
clone_size: .
cdr3_aa: CASSDLRGAYTGELFF
cdr3_nt: TGCGCCAGCAGTGATCTGCGGGGGGCTTACACCGGGGAGCTGTTTTTT

cdr3_length: 15
v_call: TRBV4-2
d_call: TRBD2
j_call: TRBJ2-3
clone_size: .
cdr3_aa: CASSQGAGGTDTQYF
cdr3_nt: TGTGCCAGCAGCCAAGGAGCGGGGGGCACAGATACGCAGTATTTT